The following is a T cell receptor beta chain sequence with its context. The data are from a study of shared clonotypes between healthy human individuals. The V and J ends lost 4 bases and 0 bases respectively, with 16 bases between them. The germline CDR1 and CDR2 sequences are LGHNA and YNFKEQ. There are 17 residues in the CDR3. Libraries were prepared by immunoSEQ multiplex PCR; TCRdb keeps only in-frame clonotypes and omits some of them. The table lists around 1,100,000 clones, approximately 77% of them singletons, with 0.89% in the top ten. This rearrangement joins TRBV4-2 to TRBJ2-1; D may match TRBD1 or TRBD2 (5 bases each). The sequence was obtained from a young man in good health. Some clones in this sample may be carry-over from other donors' samples. Sequencing input: memory CD4+ T cells from PBMCs. Subset reported: CD45RA-negative fraction. The CDR3, as DNA: TGTGCCAGCAGCCTATCGGGGCTGGCGGGCTCCTACAATGAGCAGTTCTTC. Protein sequence: CASSLSGLAGSYNEQFF.